These 24 T cell receptor beta chains were all obtained from the same sample, sequenced in a study of graft-versus-host responses after intestinal transplantation. Here immunoSEQ multiplex PCR was the method, and the copy in TCRdb shows in-frame clones only, minus some. Of about 130,000 clones listed, roughly 92% are singletons. Antigens of these TCRs are unknown. Here the sequenced sample was unstimulated CD4+ T cells sorted from spleen or lymph node cells, taken before intestinal transplant. These receptors all come from a human donor who received an intestinal transplant.

The V call is TRBV5-4, the J call TRBJ1-1; no clear D gene. Germline V gene sequence: CDR1 SGHNT, CDR2 YYREEE (reference sequence). V lost 0 bases, J lost 6 bases, and 12 bases lay in between. The CDR3 sequence is 14 residues long. DNA of the CDR3: TGTGCCAGCAGCTTGGCCGGAGTCGCCGCTGAAGCTTTCTTT. Amino acids: CASSLAGVAAEAFF.

This sequence joins TRBV7-9 and TRBJ2-7; 7 bases are a match to TRBD2. CDR3 length equals 15 residues. The trim removed 1 base at V and 2 bases at J, leaving 5 bases unmatched. CDR1 and CDR2 (germline): SEHNR, FQNEAQ (reference sequence). CDR3 sequence reads: CASSLGGGGPYEQYF. In DNA, the CDR3 is TGTGCCAGCAGCTTAGGGGGCGGGGGTCCCTACGAGCAGTACTTC.

Comment on this clone: Other DNA variants within this sample encode the same CDR3. In DNA, the CDR3 is TGTGCCTGGAGTGTAAACTGGCCCGTGGCAAATACAGATACGCAGTATTTT. The encoded protein is CAWSVNWPVANTDTQYF. The chain combines TRBV30 with TRBJ2-3; D not resolved. Germline V gene data show CDR1 as GTSNPN and CDR2 as SVGIG (reference sequence). The germline V and J ends were trimmed by 0 bases and 3 bases, with 19 bases remaining between them. CDR3 length equals 17 residues.

This chain links TRBV10-2 with TRBJ1-5; D may be TRBD1 (6 bases). Deletions cut 0 bases from V and 7 bases from J, with 19 bases between. Germline CDR1 is WSHSY and CDR2 is SAAADI. The CDR3 contains 17 residues. The DNA of the CDR3 is TGCGCCAGCAGTGAGTCGACCTTAGGGGGGCGCGGACAGCCCCAGCATTTT. The encoded protein is CASSESTLGGRGQPQHF.

Notes on this clone: An end of the junction does not agree with germline; a read error may underlie this. This sequence joins TRBV7-3 and TRBJ2-7; TRBD2 is a possible D gene (6 bases). The germline CDR1 and CDR2 sequences are SGHTA and FQGTGA. The CDR3 contains 10 residues. CDR3 sequence reads: CASRGTPPAF. DNA for the CDR3: TGTGCCAGCAGAGGGACTCCACCCGCTTTC.

The chain uses TRBV18 and TRBJ2-1; D perhaps matches TRBD2 (5 bases). Trimming removed 5 bases at V and 3 bases at J, with 14 bases between. Per the germline V gene, CDR1 is KGHSH and CDR2 is LQKENI. The CDR3 consists of 15 residues. The CDR3 nucleotides read TGTGCCAGCTCAGCTGGCCTAGCATACTACAATGAGCAGTTCTTC. This translates into CASSAGLAYYNEQFF.

The genes are TRBV9 and TRBJ2-3; the D gene is possibly TRBD1 (6 bases). CDR3 length: 14 amino acids. V lost 4 bases, J lost 6 bases, and 15 bases lay in between. Germline V CDR1 and CDR2: SGDLS, YYNGEE. The CDR3 reads CASSFRQETDTQYF. The CDR3 DNA sequence: TGTGCCAGCAGCTTCAGACAGGAGACCGATACGCAGTATTTT. Full variable domain (missing parts from reference TRBV9 and TRBJ2-3): DSGVTQTPKHLITATGQRVTLRCSPRSGDLSVYWYQQSLDQGLQFLIQYYNGEERAKGNILERFSAQQFPDLHSELNLSSLELGDSALYFCASSFRQETDTQYFGPGTRLTVL.

The chain employs TRBV2 and TRBJ2-2, with D perhaps TRBD1 (7 bases). With 5 bases removed from V and 4 bases from J, the gap between germline ends came to 14 bases. Looked up from germline, CDR1 is SNHLY and CDR2 is FYNNEI. This CDR3 has 15 residues. This chain's CDR3 is CASSIRQGGTGELFF. The CDR3 nucleotides read TGTGCCAGCAGTATCCGACAGGGAGGCACCGGGGAGCTGTTTTTT.

This clone was counted between two and nine times. This rearrangement joins TRBV19 to TRBJ1-5; 7 positions agree with TRBD1. Per germline, CDR1 LNHDA and CDR2 SQIVND (reference sequence). The CDR3 runs to 15 residues. Losses at the gene ends were 5 bases for V and 0 bases for J; bases not matched to a gene: 4. The CDR3 protein is CASSVGQLSNQPQHF. The CDR3 region has the DNA TGTGCCAGTAGTGTGGGACAGCTTAGCAATCAGCCCCAGCATTTT.

The rearrangement joins TRBV18 to TRBJ1-4, with D uncertain. The CDR3 sequence is 14 residues long. Trimming cost V 0 bases and J 10 bases, with 12 bases left between them. The V gene's germline CDR1 is KGHSH and CDR2 LQKENI. The CDR3, as DNA: TGTGCCAGCTCACCACCGAGTAGTCCCACAAAACTGTTTTTT. Amino acid sequence: CASSPPSSPTKLFF. The full variable domain, in which reference TRBV18 and TRBJ1-4 provide the parts outside the CDR3, is NAGVMQNPRHLVRRRGQEARLRCSPMKGHSHVYWYRQLPEEGLKFMVYLQKENIIDESGMPKERFSAEFPKEGPSILRIQQVVRGDSAAYFCASSPPSSPTKLFFGSGTQLSVL.

J is TRBJ2-5 and V is TRBV6-5; TRBD1 agrees at 9 bases. Trimming at V came to 10 bases and at J to 4 bases, leaving 7 bases not matched to a gene. The germline V gene encodes CDR1 MNHEY and CDR2 SVGAGI. The CDR3 is 13 amino acids. The CDR3: CATGKQGAETQYF. CDR3 DNA sequence: TGTGCCACCGGAAAACAGGGGGCAGAGACCCAGTACTTC.

J is TRBJ2-7 and V is TRBV5-4, with 8 nucleotides matching TRBD2. The CDR3 has 12 amino acids. V was clipped by 7 bases and J by 7 bases; unmatched bases: 7. From germline, CDR1 is SGHNT and CDR2 YYREEE (reference sequence). CDR3 region: CASRGGSGEQYF. CDR3 nucleotide sequence: TGTGCCAGCCGGGGGGGGTCGGGAGAGCAGTACTTC.

This chain uses TRBV10-3 with TRBJ2-5; TRBD2 aligns across 10 bases. The V gene end was trimmed by 0 bases and the J gene end by 5 bases; junction bases not matched to a gene: 9. Looked up from germline, CDR1 is ENHRY and CDR2 is SYGVKD. The CDR3 is 17 residues long. CDR3 in DNA: TGTGCCATCAGTGAGTCCCTAGCGGGGGATGGGGGGGAGACCCAGTACTTC. Its translation: CAISESLAGDGGETQYF.

As DNA, the CDR3 is TGTGCCAGCTCACCTCACACGCGTCAGCCCCAGCATTTT. It codes for CASSPHTRQPQHF. The gene calls are TRBV18 and TRBJ1-5; D is uncertain. V dropped 3 bases and J dropped 6 bases, with 9 bases sitting between them. CDR1 KGHSH and CDR2 LQKENI come from the germline V gene. The length of the CDR3 is 13 residues.

This chain links TRBV19 with TRBJ2-3, with 14 bases lining up with TRBD2. CDR1 and CDR2 (germline): LNHDA, SQIVND (reference sequence). This CDR3 contains 14 residues. Trimming took 5 bases from V and 5 from J; bases not matched to a gene: 0. In DNA form, the CDR3 reads TGTGCCAGTAGTGGACTAGCGGGGGGAGATACGCAGTATTTT. Protein product: CASSGLAGGDTQYF. The full variable domain, completed using reference TRBV19 and TRBJ2-3, is DGGITQSPKYLFRKEGQNVTLSCEQNLNHDAMYWYRQDPGQGLRLIYYSQIVNDFQKGDIAEGYSVSREKKESFPLTVTSAQKNPTAFYLCASSGLAGGDTQYFGPGTRLTVL.

CDR3 protein: CATRAGETQYF. The CDR3 coding sequence is TGTGCCACCCGAGCGGGAGAGACCCAGTACTTC. This rearrangement joins TRBV19 to TRBJ2-5; tentatively, D is TRBD2 (6 bases). The V gene's germline CDR1 is LNHDA and CDR2 SQIVND (reference sequence). V lost 10 bases and J 4 bases, leaving 10 bases between the germline ends. This CDR3 is 11 amino acids long.

The chain recombines TRBV11-2 with TRBJ2-5, with D tentatively TRBD2 (5 bases). The end of the DNA fits TRBJ2-7 better, so the J call may be wrong. There are 16 residues in the CDR3. CDR1 and CDR2 from the germline V gene are SGHAT and FQNNGV. CDR3 amino acids: CASSLAVGESFNEQYF. In nucleotides, the CDR3 is TGTGCCAGCAGCTTAGCGGTCGGGGAAAGTTTCAACGAGCAGTACTTC.

The chain recombines TRBV18 with TRBJ2-5, with 12 bases fitting TRBD2. In germline, CDR1 is KGHSH, CDR2 LQKENI. V gave up 0 bases and J gave up 6 bases; unmatched junction bases: 5. The CDR3 is 16 residues long. The CDR3 here is CASSPPTSGGIKTQYF. The DNA for the CDR3 is TGTGCCAGCTCACCACCGACTAGCGGGGGCATAAAGACCCAGTACTTC. Full variable domain (outside the CDR3, taken from reference TRBV18 and TRBJ2-5): NAGVMQNPRHLVRRRGQEARLRCSPMKGHSHVYWYRQLPEEGLKFMVYLQKENIIDESGMPKERFSAEFPKEGPSILRIQQVVRGDSAAYFCASSPPTSGGIKTQYFGPGTRLLVL.

This chain connects TRBV30 to TRBJ2-7; unclear D gene. The CDR3 loop spans 12 amino acids. With 0 bases removed from V and 3 bases from J, the gap between germline ends came to 6 bases. Per the germline V gene, CDR1 is GTSNPN and CDR2 is SVGIG (reference sequence). CDR3 in amino acids: CAWSVSYYEQYF. CDR3 DNA: TGTGCCTGGAGTGTATCGTACTACGAGCAGTACTTC.

This clone was counted once. The chain combines TRBV6-1 with TRBJ1-5; D is perhaps TRBD1 (6 bases). The CDR3 loop spans 15 amino acids. CDR1 is MNHNS and CDR2 is SASEGT in the germline V gene. V was trimmed by 6 bases and J by 2 bases, leaving 14 bases between them. The CDR3 DNA is TGTGCCAGCAGCCTAGACAGGAGTGGCAATCAGCCCCAGCATTTT. Its protein is CASSLDRSGNQPQHF.

The chain combines TRBV7-8 with TRBJ2-2, with TRBD1 identical over 7 bases. Germline V CDR1 and CDR2: SGHVS, FQNEAQ. The V gene end was trimmed by 5 bases and the J gene end by 8 bases; junction bases not matched to a gene: 8. The CDR3 runs to 14 residues. The CDR3: CASSHRDSIGELFF. The CDR3 DNA is TGTGCCAGCAGCCACCGGGACAGCATAGGGGAGCTGTTTTTT.

The V call is TRBV10-2, the J call TRBJ2-3; D not resolved. This CDR3 is built from 15 residues. CDR1 and CDR2 (germline): WSHSY, SAAADI. V lost 2 bases and J 4 bases, leaving 13 bases between the germline ends. The CDR3 loop is CASSEVSVMSDTQYF. CDR3 nucleotides: TGCGCCAGCAGTGAGGTGTCCGTAATGTCAGATACGCAGTATTTT.

CDR3 DNA: TGTGCCAGTAGTATTCCGGGACAAAGGACCAAAAACATTCAGTACTTC. It yields the protein CASSIPGQRTKNIQYF. The chain employs TRBV19 and TRBJ2-4, with a weak D call TRBD1 (6 bases). Trimming took 3 bases from V and 2 from J, leaving 14 bases between them. Germline V lookup: CDR1 LNHDA, CDR2 SQIVND (reference sequence). CDR3 length: 16 amino acids.

This clone was seen once. V usage is TRBV5-1 and J usage is TRBJ2-5, with D unclear. Germline CDR1 reads SGHRS; CDR2 reads YFSETQ. The V and J ends lost 4 bases and 3 bases respectively, with 4 bases between them. The CDR3 is 11 residues long. In DNA, the CDR3 is TGCGCCAGCAGCGAGGAAGAGACCCAGTACTTC. This gives the protein CASSEEETQYF.